This T cell receptor beta chain is from a study of beta chain features in type 1 diabetes. Reverse transcription of all isolated RNA meant that expressed TCRB transcripts were sequenced. The method was immunoSEQ multiplex PCR; TCRdb's version includes in-frame clones alone and lacks a portion of them. The repertoire has some 160,000 clones, roughly 9% of them found once; the top ten carry 0.7%. Only one heparinised blood draw was taken per donor, and its volume averaged about 120 mL. Central memory, naive, regulatory and stem cell-like memory CD4+ cells were sorted by CD45RO/CCR7/CD25/CD127/CD95/CD27. Only a few counts were recorded for this clone. Antigen: not known. General study results and limits: Moderate yet significant TCRB CDR3 shortening was seen in Type 1 diabetes patients in all four CD4+ subsets.

The TCR comes from a woman aged 25-40 years with type 1 diabetes. Sequencing input: central memory CD4+ T cells from blood.

The CDR3 loop is CAWSSHSGSADTQYF. CDR3 sequence (DNA): TGTGCCTGGAGCTCCCATAGCGGGAGTGCAGATACGCAGTATTTT. The chain joins TRBV30 to TRBJ2-3; 9 positions match TRBD2. Trimming at V came to 3 bases and at J to 4 bases, leaving 8 bases not matched to a gene. The V gene's germline CDR1 is GTSNPN and CDR2 SVGIG (reference sequence). This CDR3 has 15 amino acids.